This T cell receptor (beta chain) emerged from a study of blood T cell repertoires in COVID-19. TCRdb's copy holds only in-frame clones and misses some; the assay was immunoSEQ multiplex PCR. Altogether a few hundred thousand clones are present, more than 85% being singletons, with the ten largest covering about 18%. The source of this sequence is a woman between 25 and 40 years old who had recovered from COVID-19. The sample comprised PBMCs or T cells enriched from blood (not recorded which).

CDR3 protein: CASSFRREGGYTF. The CDR3 DNA follows: TGTGCCAGCAGTTTTCGGAGGGAGGGTGGCTACACCTTC. This chain uses TRBV28 with TRBJ1-2; D not certain. The CDR3 loop spans 13 amino acids. The V and J ends lost 3 bases and 7 bases respectively, with 12 bases between them. In germline, CDR1 is MDHEN, CDR2 SYDVKM.